The sequence of this T cell receptor beta chain was determined in a study of CD8+ T cells in alopecia areata. Study in general: It was oral tofacitinib, at 5 to 10 mg twice daily, that treated patients received. Study-wide points: When scalp samples are sequenced, resident alphabeta T cells of normal skin are also captured.

cDNA reverse transcribed from extracted RNA served as the sequencing template. Clones were read by immunoSEQ multiplex PCR, and TCRdb kept only the in-frame ones, dropping some. Altogether 100,000 to 150,000 clones are present, around two fifths being singletons, with the ten largest covering approximately 3.1%. The ends lost 7 bases at V and 4 bases at J; junction bases unmatched: 4. This CDR3 has 13 amino acids. CDR1 and CDR2 from the germline V gene are SGHTA and FQGNSA. As to this clone: Its antigen is still unknown.

This chain connects TRBV7-2 to TRBJ1-5; 7 bases are shared with TRBD1. This clonotype was obtained from a human donor with alopecia areata. Sample: CD4+ T cells sorted from blood. CDR3 amino acids: CASTEQGNQPQHF. The CDR3 DNA sequence: TGTGCCAGCACGGAACAGGGGAATCAGCCCCAGCATTTT.